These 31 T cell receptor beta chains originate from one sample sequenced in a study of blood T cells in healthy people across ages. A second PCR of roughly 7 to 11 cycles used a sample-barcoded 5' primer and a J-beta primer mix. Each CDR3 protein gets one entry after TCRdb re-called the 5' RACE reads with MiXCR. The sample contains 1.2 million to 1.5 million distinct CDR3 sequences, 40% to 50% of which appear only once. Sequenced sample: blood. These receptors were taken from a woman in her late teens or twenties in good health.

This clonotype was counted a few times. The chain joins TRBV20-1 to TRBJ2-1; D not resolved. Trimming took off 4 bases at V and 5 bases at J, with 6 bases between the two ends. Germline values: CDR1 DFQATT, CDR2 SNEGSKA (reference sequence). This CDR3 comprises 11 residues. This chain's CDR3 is CSANSDNEQFF. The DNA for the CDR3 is TGCAGTGCTAACTCAGACAATGAGCAGTTCTTC.

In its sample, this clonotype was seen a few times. This chain's CDR3 is CASSSTGGGTEAFF. In nucleotides, the CDR3 is TGCGCCAGCAGCTCGACAGGGGGGGGCACTGAAGCTTTCTTT. The chain joins TRBV5-1 to TRBJ1-1; 9 bases fit TRBD1. The ends lost 3 bases at V and 4 bases at J; junction bases unmatched: 4. Looked up from germline, CDR1 is SGHRS and CDR2 is YFSETQ. CDR3 length: 14 amino acids.

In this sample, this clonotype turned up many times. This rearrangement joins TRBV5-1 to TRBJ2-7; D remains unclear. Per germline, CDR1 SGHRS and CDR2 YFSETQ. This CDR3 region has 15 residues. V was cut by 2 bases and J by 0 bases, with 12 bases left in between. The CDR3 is CASSFGAPSSYEQYF. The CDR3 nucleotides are TGCGCCAGCAGCTTTGGAGCCCCTAGCTCCTACGAGCAGTACTTC.

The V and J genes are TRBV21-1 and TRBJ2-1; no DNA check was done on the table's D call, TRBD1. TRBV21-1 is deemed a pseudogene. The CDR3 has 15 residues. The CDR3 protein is CASSKGLADSNEQFF. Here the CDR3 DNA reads TGTGCCAGCAGCAAAGGGCTAGCGGACAGCAATGAGCAGTTCTTC.

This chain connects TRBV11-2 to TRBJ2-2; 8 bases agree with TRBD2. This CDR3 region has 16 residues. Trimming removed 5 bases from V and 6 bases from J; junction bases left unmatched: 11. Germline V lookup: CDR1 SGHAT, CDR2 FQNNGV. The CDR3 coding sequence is TGTGCCAGCAGCCGACGCGCGGGAGGCGGCGCCGGGGAGCTGTTTTTT. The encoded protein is CASSRRAGGGAGELFF.

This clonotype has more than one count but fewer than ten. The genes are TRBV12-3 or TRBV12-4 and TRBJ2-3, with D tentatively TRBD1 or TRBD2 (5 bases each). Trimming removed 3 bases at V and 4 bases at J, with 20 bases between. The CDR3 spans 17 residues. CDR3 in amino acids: CASSFIGATGMADTQYF. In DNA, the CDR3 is TGTGCCAGCAGTTTCATTGGGGCGACGGGGATGGCAGATACGCAGTATTTT.

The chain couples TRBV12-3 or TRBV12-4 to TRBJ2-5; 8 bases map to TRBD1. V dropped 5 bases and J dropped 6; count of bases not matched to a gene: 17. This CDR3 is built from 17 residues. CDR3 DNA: TGTGCCAGCAGTCCACCGGGACAGGTCTCCCTAAGGAAGACCCAGTACTTC. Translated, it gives CASSPPGQVSLRKTQYF.

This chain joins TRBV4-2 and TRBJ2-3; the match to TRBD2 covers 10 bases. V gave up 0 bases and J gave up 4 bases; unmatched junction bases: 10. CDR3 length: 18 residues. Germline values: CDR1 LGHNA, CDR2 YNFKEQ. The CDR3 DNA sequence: TGTGCCAGCAGCCAAGAAGAAGGAGGACTAGCGGCCTCAGATACGCAGTATTTT. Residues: CASSQEEGGLAASDTQYF.

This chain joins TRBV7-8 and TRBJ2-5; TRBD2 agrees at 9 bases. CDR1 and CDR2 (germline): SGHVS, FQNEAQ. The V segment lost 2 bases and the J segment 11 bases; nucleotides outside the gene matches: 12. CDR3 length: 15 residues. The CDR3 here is CASSLPGLALNEQYF. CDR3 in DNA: TGTGCCAGCAGCTTACCGGGACTAGCCCTCAATGAGCAGTACTTC.

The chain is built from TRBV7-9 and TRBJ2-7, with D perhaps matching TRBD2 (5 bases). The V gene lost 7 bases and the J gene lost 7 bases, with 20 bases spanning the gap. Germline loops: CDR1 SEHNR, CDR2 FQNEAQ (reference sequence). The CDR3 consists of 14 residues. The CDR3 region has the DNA TGTGCCAGCACCTCTCGGTTCCGGGATGGTGAGCAGTACTTC. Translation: CASTSRFRDGEQYF.

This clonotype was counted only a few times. The chain's CDR3 is CASSLDPGVIEQYF. The CDR3 DNA is TGCGCCAGCAGCTTGGACCCAGGTGTAATCGAGCAGTACTTC. V is TRBV5-1 and J is TRBJ2-7; D gene uncertain. The CDR3 has 14 amino acids. Germline CDR1 SGHRS, CDR2 YFSETQ. V dropped 0 bases and J dropped 6 bases, with 13 bases sitting between them.

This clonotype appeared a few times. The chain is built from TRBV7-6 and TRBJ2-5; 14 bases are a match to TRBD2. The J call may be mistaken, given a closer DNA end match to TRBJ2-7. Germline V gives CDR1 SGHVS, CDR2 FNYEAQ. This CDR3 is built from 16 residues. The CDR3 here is CASSSGLAGVGYEQYF. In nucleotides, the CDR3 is TGTGCCAGCAGCTCGGGACTAGCGGGAGTAGGATACGAGCAGTACTTC.

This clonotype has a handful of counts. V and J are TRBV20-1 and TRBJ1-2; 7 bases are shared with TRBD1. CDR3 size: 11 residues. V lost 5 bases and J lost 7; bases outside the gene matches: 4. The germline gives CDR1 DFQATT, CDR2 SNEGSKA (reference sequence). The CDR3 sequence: CSARQGGGYTF. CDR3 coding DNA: TGCAGTGCTCGACAGGGAGGTGGCTACACCTTC.

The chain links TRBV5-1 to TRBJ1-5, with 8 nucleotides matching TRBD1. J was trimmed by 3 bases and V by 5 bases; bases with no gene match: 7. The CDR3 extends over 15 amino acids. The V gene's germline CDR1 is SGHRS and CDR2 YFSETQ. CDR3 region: CASREGTGPNQPQHF. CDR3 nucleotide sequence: TGCGCCAGCAGAGAGGGGACAGGACCCAATCAGCCCCAGCATTTT. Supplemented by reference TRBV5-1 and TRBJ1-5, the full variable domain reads KAGVTQTPRYLIKTRGQQVTLSCSPISGHRSVSWYQQTPGQGLQFLFEYFSETQRNKGNFPGRFSGRQFSNSRSEMNVSTLELGDSALYLCASREGTGPNQPQHFGDGTRLSIL.

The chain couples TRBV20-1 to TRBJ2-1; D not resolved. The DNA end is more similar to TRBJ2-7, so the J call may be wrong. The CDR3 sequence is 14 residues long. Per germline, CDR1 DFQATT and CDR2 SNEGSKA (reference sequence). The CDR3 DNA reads TGCAGTGTCCCGCTGCGGAGCTCCTACAATGAGCAGTACTTC. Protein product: CSVPLRSSYNEQYF.

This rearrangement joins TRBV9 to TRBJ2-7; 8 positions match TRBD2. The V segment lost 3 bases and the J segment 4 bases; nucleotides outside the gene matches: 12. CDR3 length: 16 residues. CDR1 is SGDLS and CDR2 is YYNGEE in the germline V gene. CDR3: CASSDPAESGGYEQYF. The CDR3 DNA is TGTGCCAGCAGCGACCCGGCGGAGAGCGGGGGTTACGAGCAGTACTTC.

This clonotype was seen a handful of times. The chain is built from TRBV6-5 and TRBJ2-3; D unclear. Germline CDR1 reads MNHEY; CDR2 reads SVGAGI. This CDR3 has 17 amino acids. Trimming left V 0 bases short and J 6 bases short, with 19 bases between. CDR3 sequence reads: CASSYSFRTDALDTQYF. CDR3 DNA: TGTGCCAGCAGTTACTCATTTCGTACCGACGCGCTGGATACGCAGTATTTT.

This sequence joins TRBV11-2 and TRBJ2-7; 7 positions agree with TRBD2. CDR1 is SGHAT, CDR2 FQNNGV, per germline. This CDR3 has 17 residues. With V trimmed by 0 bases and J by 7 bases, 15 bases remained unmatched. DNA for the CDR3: TGTGCCAGCAGCTTAGATTCGAGGGAGGGCCTTTTCAATGAGCAGTACTTC. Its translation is CASSLDSREGLFNEQYF.

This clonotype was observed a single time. CDR3 DNA sequence: TGCAGTGCATCCCGCGGGGGGGCCTACGAGCAGTACTTC. Protein product: CSASRGGAYEQYF. The rearrangement uses TRBV20-1 and TRBJ2-4, with 9 bases fitting TRBD2. The assigned J gene may be wrong: the sequence end matches TRBJ2-7 better. The CDR3 extends over 13 amino acids. Germline V CDR1 and CDR2: DFQATT, SNEGSKA (reference sequence).

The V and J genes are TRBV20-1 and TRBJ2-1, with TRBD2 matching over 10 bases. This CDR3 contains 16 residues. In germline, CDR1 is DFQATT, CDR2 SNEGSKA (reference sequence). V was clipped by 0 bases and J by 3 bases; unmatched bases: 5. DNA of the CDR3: TGCAGTGCTAGAGAGGCAGCGGGAGGGAGCTACAATGAGCAGTTCTTC. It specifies CSAREAAGGSYNEQFF.

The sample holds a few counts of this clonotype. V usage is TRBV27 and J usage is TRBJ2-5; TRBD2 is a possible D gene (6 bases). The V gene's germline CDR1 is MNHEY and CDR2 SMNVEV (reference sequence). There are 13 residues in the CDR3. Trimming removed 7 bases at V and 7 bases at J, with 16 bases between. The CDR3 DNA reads TGTGCCAGCACCAAAGGAGTGGGAGGGACCCAGTACTTC. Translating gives CASTKGVGGTQYF.

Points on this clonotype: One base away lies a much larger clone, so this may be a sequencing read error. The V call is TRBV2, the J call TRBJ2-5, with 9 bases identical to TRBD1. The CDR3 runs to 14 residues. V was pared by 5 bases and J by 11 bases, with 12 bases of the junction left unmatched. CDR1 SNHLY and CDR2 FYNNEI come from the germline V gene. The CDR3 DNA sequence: TGTGCCAGCAGTCTTAGGGGACAGGGTTACGGGCAGTACTTC. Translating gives CASSLRGQGYGQYF. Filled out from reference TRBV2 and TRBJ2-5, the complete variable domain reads EPEVTQTPSHQVTQMGQEVILRCVPISNHLYFYWYRQILGQKVEFLVSFYNNEISEKSEIFDDQFSVERPDGSNFTLKIRSTKLEDSAMYFCASSLRGQGYGQYFGPGTRLLVL.

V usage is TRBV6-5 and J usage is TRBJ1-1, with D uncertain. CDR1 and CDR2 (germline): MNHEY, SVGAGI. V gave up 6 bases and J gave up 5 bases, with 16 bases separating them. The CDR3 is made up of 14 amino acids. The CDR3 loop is CASSSPRAGTEAFF. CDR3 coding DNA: TGTGCCAGCAGCTCACCCCGGGCGGGGACTGAAGCTTTCTTT.

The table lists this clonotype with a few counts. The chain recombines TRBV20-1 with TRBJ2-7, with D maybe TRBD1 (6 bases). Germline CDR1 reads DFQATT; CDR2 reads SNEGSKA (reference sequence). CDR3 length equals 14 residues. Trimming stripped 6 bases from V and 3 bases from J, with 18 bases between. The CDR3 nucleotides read TGCAGTGCGGAGACCGGGACACTACTCTACGAGCAGTACTTC. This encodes CSAETGTLLYEQYF.

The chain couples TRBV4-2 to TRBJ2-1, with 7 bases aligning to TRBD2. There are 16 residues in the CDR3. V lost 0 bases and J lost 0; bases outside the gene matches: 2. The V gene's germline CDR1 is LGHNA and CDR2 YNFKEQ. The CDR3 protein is CASSQDASGSYNEQFF. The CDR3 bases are TGTGCCAGCAGCCAAGATGCTAGCGGCTCCTACAATGAGCAGTTCTTC.

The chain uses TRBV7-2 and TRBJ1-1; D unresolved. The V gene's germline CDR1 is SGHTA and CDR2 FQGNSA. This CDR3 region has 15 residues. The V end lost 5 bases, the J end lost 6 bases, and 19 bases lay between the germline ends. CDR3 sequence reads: CASSPTSGSGAEAFF. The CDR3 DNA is TGTGCCAGCAGCCCCACCTCCGGGTCTGGGGCTGAAGCTTTCTTT.

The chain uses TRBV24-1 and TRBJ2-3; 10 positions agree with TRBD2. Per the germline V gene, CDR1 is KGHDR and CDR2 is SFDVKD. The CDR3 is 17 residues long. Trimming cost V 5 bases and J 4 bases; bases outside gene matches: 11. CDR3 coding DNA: TGTGCCACCAGTGGTTTCGCACTAGCGGGGACTGCAGATACGCAGTATTTT. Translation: CATSGFALAGTADTQYF.

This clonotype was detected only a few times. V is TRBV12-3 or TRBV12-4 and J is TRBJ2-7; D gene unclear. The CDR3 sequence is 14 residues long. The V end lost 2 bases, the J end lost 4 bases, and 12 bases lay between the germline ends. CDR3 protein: CASSLQGYGYEQYF. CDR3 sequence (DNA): TGTGCCAGCAGTTTACAAGGGTATGGTTACGAGCAGTACTTC.

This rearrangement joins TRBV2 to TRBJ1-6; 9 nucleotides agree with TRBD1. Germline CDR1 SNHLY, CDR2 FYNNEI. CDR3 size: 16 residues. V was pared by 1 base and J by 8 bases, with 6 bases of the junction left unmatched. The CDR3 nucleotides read TGTGCCAGCAGTGAAGAGGGGGACAGGGTCTATTCACCCCTCCACTTT. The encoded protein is CASSEEGDRVYSPLHF.

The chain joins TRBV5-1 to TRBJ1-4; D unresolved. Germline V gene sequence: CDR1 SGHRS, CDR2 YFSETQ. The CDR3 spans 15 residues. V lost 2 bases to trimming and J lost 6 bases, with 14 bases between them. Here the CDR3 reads CASSFRGPRDEKLFF. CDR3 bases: TGCGCCAGCAGCTTTAGAGGGCCAAGAGATGAAAAACTGTTTTTT.

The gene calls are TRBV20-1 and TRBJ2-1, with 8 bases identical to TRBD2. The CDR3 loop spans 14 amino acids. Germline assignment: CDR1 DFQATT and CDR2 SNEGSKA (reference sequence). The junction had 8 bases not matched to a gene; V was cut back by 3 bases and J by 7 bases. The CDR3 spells CSARTSVGGNEQFF. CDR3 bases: TGCAGTGCTAGGACTAGCGTAGGAGGGAATGAGCAGTTCTTC.